The 14 T cell receptor beta chains below all came from one sample that was sequenced in a study of Graves' ophthalmopathy and Graves' hyperthyroidism. The study amplified TCR beta CDR3 regions using RNA transcripts. HTBI primers were employed in first-round RT-PCR, then a second-round multiplex PCR followed. TCRdb ran MiXCR on the multiplex PCR reads and lists one entry per CDR3 protein. The table has hundreds of thousands of distinct CDR3 sequences, about 38% seen once. The sample consisted of peripheral blood. The receptors shown here come from an adult man with Graves' ophthalmopathy.

The V call is TRBV6-1, the J call TRBJ1-2, with TRBD1 identical over 7 bases. The V and J ends lost 5 bases and 8 bases, in that order; junction bases with no gene match: 11. The CDR3 is 14 residues long. CDR1 and CDR2 from the germline V gene are MNHNS and SASEGT. The CDR3 nucleotides read TGTGCCAGCAGTACCAGGGACAGTCGAGGAGGCTACACCTTC. Its protein product is CASSTRDSRGGYTF.

For this clonotype: A much larger clone lies one base from this, so it may be a read error. In this CDR3 the conserved last residue, phenylalanine or tryptophan, is missing, so a read error is likely. The chain links TRBV7-2 to TRBJ2-5; no reliable D call. Germline V CDR1 and CDR2: SGHTA, FQGNSA. V was pared by 0 bases and J by 4 bases, with 9 bases between. This CDR3 comprises 14 residues. The CDR3 nucleotides read TGTGCCAGCAGCTTAGCCTTCGGACCAGAGACCCAGTACCTC. This gives the protein CASSLAFGPETQYL.

CDR3 protein: CSVERGDGYTF. The CDR3 DNA reads as TGCAGCGTTGAGAGGGGGGATGGCTACACCTTC. The chain is built from TRBV29-1 and TRBJ1-2; D possibly corresponds to TRBD1 (6 bases). Between the trimmed V and J ends, which lost 3 bases and 6 bases, there was a span of 8 bases. There are 11 residues in the CDR3. CDR1 and CDR2 from the germline V gene are SQVTM and ANQGSEA. Full variable domain (outside the CDR3, taken from reference TRBV29-1 and TRBJ1-2): SAVISQKPSRDICQRGTSLTIQCQVDSQVTMMFWYRQQPGQSLTLIATANQGSEATYESGFVIDKFPISRPNLTFSTLTVSNMSPEDSSIYLCSVERGDGYTFGSGTRLTVV.

The rearrangement joins TRBV7-2 to TRBJ1-4; a possible D gene is TRBD1 (5 bases). Germline V gene lookup returns CDR1 SGHTA and CDR2 FQGNSA. The CDR3 length is 16 residues. With 5 bases removed from V and 3 bases from J, the gap between germline ends came to 16 bases. CDR3 region: CASSRDGQGANEKLFF. For the CDR3, the DNA is TGTGCCAGCAGCCGAGACGGGCAGGGAGCTAATGAAAAACTGTTTTTT.

This clonotype was observed a single time. This rearrangement joins TRBV7-9 to TRBJ1-6; D unclear. The length of the CDR3 is 13 residues. V lost 8 bases and J lost 7, with 12 bases in between. Per germline, CDR1 SEHNR and CDR2 FQNEAQ (reference sequence). The CDR3 region is CASPGVYNSPLHF. CDR3 in DNA: TGTGCCAGCCCCGGGGTTTACAATTCACCCCTCCACTTT.

This chain joins TRBV20-1 and TRBJ2-7, with 8 bases identical to TRBD2. V trimming: 6 bases; J trimming: 4 bases; junction bases outside the gene matches: 8. CDR3 size: 13 residues. The germline V gene has CDR1 DFQATT and CDR2 SNEGSKA (reference sequence). Here the CDR3 reads CSARRGGQYEQYF. In DNA form, the CDR3 reads TGCAGTGCCAGACGCGGGGGGCAGTACGAGCAGTACTTC.

This clonotype came up many times. The genes are TRBV12-3 or TRBV12-4 and TRBJ1-6, with D tentatively TRBD1 (5 bases). Trimming cost V 4 bases and J 9 bases, with 13 bases left between them. This CDR3 contains 14 residues. This CDR3 reads CASSSRGAPSPLHF. The CDR3 bases are TGTGCCAGCAGTTCAAGGGGAGCTCCTTCACCCCTCCACTTT.

The rearrangement links TRBV24-1 to TRBJ2-7, with D possibly TRBD2 on 5 matching bases. The CDR3 contains 13 residues. V was cut by 3 bases and J by 3 bases, with 8 bases left in between. Germline values: CDR1 KGHDR, CDR2 SFDVKD. The CDR3 region has the DNA TGTGCCACCAGTGATGAACTAGTCTACGAGCAGTACTTC. This translates into CATSDELVYEQYF.

This rearrangement joins TRBV2 to TRBJ1-1, with D tentatively TRBD1 (6 bases). Germline assignment: CDR1 SNHLY and CDR2 FYNNEI. Trimming left V 6 bases short and J 5 bases short, with 13 bases between. This CDR3 comprises 13 residues. CDR3 sequence (DNA): TGTGCCAGCAGCTTGGAGGGGGTAACTGAAGCTTTCTTT. Its protein product is CASSLEGVTEAFF.

The CDR3 bases are TGTGCCATCAGCAGGGTCAGGGTCAATCAGCCCCAGCATTTT. Translated: CAISRVRVNQPQHF. The V call is TRBV10-3, the J call TRBJ1-5, with D possibly being TRBD1 (5 bases). CDR1 is ENHRY and CDR2 is SYGVKD in the germline V gene. This CDR3 comprises 14 residues. V lost 6 bases and J lost 3, with 12 bases in between.

In the case of this clonotype: A much larger clonotype is one base distant, so this may be a read error. The CDR3 DNA sequence: TGTGCCAGCAGCACCGGGACCCCTGGCACTGAAAAACTGTTTTTT. Its translation is CASSTGTPGTEKLFF. The chain employs TRBV7-3 and TRBJ1-4; D is perhaps TRBD1 (5 bases). The V gene lost 5 bases and the J gene lost 7 bases, with 17 bases spanning the gap. Germline values: CDR1 SGHTA, CDR2 FQGTGA. The CDR3 consists of 15 residues.

A word on this clonotype: The junction shows a germline mismatch at one end, possibly a read error. The gene calls are TRBV25-1 and TRBJ1-1; D not resolved. Germline CDR1 MGHDK, CDR2 SYGVNS. The CDR3 is 17 residues long. CDR3 sequence (DNA): TGTGCCAGCAGTGATGAGGCCAGAGAGACGGCGAACACTGAAGCTTTCTTC. This encodes CASSDEARETANTEAFF.

This clonotype came up many times. V and J are TRBV7-9 and TRBJ1-2; D unresolved. V dropped 3 bases and J dropped 3 bases, with 11 bases sitting between them. Germline-derived CDR1 and CDR2 are SEHNR and FQNEAQ (reference sequence). The CDR3 is 14 amino acids. The CDR3 bases are TGTGCCAGCAGCTTGGGTCCTCTGGACTATGGCTACACCTTC. Protein sequence: CASSLGPLDYGYTF. Full variable domain (outside the CDR3, taken from reference TRBV7-9 and TRBJ1-2): DTGVSQNPRHKITKRGQNVTFRCDPISEHNRLYWYRQTLGQGPEFLTYFQNEAQLEKSRLLSDRFSAERPKGSFSTLEIQRTEQGDSAMYLCASSLGPLDYGYTFGSGTRLTVV.

The J gene is TRBJ2-2, the V gene TRBV9; tentatively, D is TRBD2 (6 bases). Germline assignment: CDR1 SGDLS and CDR2 YYNGEE. This CDR3 comprises 12 residues. The germline V and J ends were trimmed by 7 bases and 6 bases, with 10 bases remaining between them. CDR3: CASDPGAGELFF. The CDR3 bases are TGTGCCAGCGACCCGGGAGCCGGGGAGCTGTTTTTT.